This T cell receptor beta chain comes out of a study of blood T cell repertoires in COVID-19. Background on the study: From the United States, Italy and Spain came samples of acute and convalescent COVID-19. T cells, B-cell-depleted T cells, or PBMCs provided the cDNA or gDNA that served as material.

This clone was found many times. Per the study methods: The authors estimated nucleated cell counts from reference gene primer amplification. The table came from immunoSEQ multiplex PCR; TCRdb's copy has only in-frame clones and leaves some out. V and J calls and clone size come straight from that table; D and trimming were deduced from the DNA. Seen here are tens of thousands of clones, roughly 87% observed once, and the top ten hold about 6.6%. The CDR3 runs to 15 residues. The TCR sequence derives from a man between 45 and 60 years old with active COVID-19. The chain couples TRBV21-1 to TRBJ1-6; the table's D call, TRBD1, has no DNA check behind it. TRBV21-1 is listed as a pseudogene. Sequenced material: peripheral blood. CDR3 sequence: CASRGGQGARSPLHF. DNA of the CDR3: TGTGCCAGCAGGGGAGGACAGGGGGCACGATCACCCCTCCACTTT.